The 20 T cell receptor beta chains presented below share a single source sample, sequenced in a study of blood T cells in healthy people across ages. For the second PCR, which ran for roughly 6 to 12 cycles, a sample-barcoded 5' primer and a J-beta primer mix were used. TCRdb analysed the 5' RACE reads with MiXCR anew, one entry per CDR3 protein. The sample records about 1.6 million distinct CDR3 sequences, about 35% being singletons. The specimen sequenced was blood. All receptors derive from a woman between 25 and 40 years old in good health.

The sample holds one count of this clonotype. V is TRBV4-1 and J is TRBJ2-7, with D unresolved. CDR3 length equals 14 residues. Germline assignment: CDR1 MGHRA and CDR2 YSYEKL. V was clipped by 8 bases and J by 6 bases, with 20 bases between them. Here the CDR3 reads CASEDLQGSAEQYF. CDR3 DNA: TGCGCCAGCGAGGACCTTCAAGGCTCGGCCGAGCAGTACTTC.

This clonotype was observed a few times. This chain joins TRBV6-2 or TRBV6-3 and TRBJ2-5, with 7 bases fitting TRBD1. The CDR3 runs 14 residues. The junction had 14 bases not matched to a gene; V was cut back by 5 bases and J by 11 bases. Germline values: CDR1 MNHEY, CDR2 SVGEGT. The CDR3 is CASSADRARIKQYF. DNA for the CDR3: TGTGCCAGCAGTGCAGACAGGGCTAGGATCAAGCAGTACTTC.

The chain joins TRBV5-1 to TRBJ2-3, with 9 bases matching TRBD1. CDR1 and CDR2 (germline): SGHRS, YFSETQ. This CDR3 has 16 residues. J was trimmed by 2 bases and V by 2 bases; bases with no gene match: 6. The DNA for the CDR3 is TGCGCCAGCAGCTTTGGGTGGACAGGGGACACAGATACGCAGTATTTT. Translating gives CASSFGWTGDTDTQYF.

This clonotype has at least ten counts. V usage is TRBV29-1 and J usage is TRBJ2-1; tentative D call: TRBD2 (6 bases). With 6 bases removed from V and 4 bases from J, the gap between germline ends came to 10 bases. In germline, CDR1 is SQVTM, CDR2 ANQGSEA. The CDR3 length is 12 residues. CDR3 loop: CSVPGLYNEQFF. The DNA of the CDR3 is TGCAGCGTCCCGGGACTTTACAATGAGCAGTTCTTC.

This clonotype was recorded a few times. The chain has TRBV20-1 and TRBJ2-1, with D unresolved. Between the trimmed V and J ends, which lost 3 bases and 4 bases, there was a span of 13 bases. Germline loops: CDR1 DFQATT, CDR2 SNEGSKA (reference sequence). CDR3 length: 14 amino acids. The CDR3 DNA follows: TGCAGTGCTAGGGAACCTAAGAGTTACAATGAGCAGTTCTTC. Translating gives CSAREPKSYNEQFF.

This clonotype has more than one count but fewer than ten. This chain links TRBV5-1 with TRBJ2-3, with TRBD1 identical over 7 bases. Germline V CDR1 and CDR2: SGHRS, YFSETQ. This CDR3 is 16 amino acids long. V lost 7 bases to trimming and J lost 6 bases; unmatched junction nucleotides: 17. This CDR3 reads CASSSALDRPGDTQYF. CDR3 nucleotides: TGCGCCAGCTCCTCCGCGTTGGACAGGCCGGGGGATACGCAGTATTTT.

Only a few counts were recorded for this clonotype. The chain is built from TRBV21-1 and TRBJ2-7; the tabulated D call, TRBD1, remains unverified against the DNA. TRBV21-1 is a listed pseudogene. The CDR3 length is 15 residues. The CDR3 nucleotides read TGTGCCAGCAGCAATGGAAACAGGGTCTCCTACGAGCAGTACTTC. Protein product: CASSNGNRVSYEQYF.

The V call is TRBV20-1, the J call TRBJ2-3, with 11 bases lining up with TRBD2. The germline V gene has CDR1 DFQATT and CDR2 SNEGSKA (reference sequence). The CDR3 extends over 16 amino acids. The junction had 7 bases not matched to a gene; V was cut back by 5 bases and J by 0 bases. In DNA, the CDR3 is TGCAGTGCTCCCTTAGCGGGAGGGCTTAGCACAGATACGCAGTATTTT. Translation gives CSAPLAGGLSTDTQYF.

This clonotype appeared a single time. This sequence joins TRBV30 and TRBJ2-3; D is perhaps TRBD1 or TRBD2 (5 bases each). Looked up from germline, CDR1 is GTSNPN and CDR2 is SVGIG (reference sequence). V dropped 2 bases and J dropped 6 bases, with 15 bases sitting between them. This CDR3 contains 14 residues. CDR3 coding DNA: TGTGCCTGGAGTTCAGGGAGTGGTCTGGATACGCAGTATTTT. Translated, it gives CAWSSGSGLDTQYF. Full variable domain (missing parts from reference TRBV30 and TRBJ2-3): SQTIHQWPATLVQPVGSPLSLECTVEGTSNPNLYWYRQAAGRGLQLLFYSVGIGQISSEVPQNLSASRPQDRQFILSSKKLLLSDSGFYLCAWSSGSGLDTQYFGPGTRLTVL.

The table lists this clonotype with a few counts. The J gene is TRBJ2-5, the V gene TRBV20-1; possibly TRBD1 for D (5 bases). From germline, CDR1 is DFQATT and CDR2 SNEGSKA (reference sequence). The CDR3 loop spans 13 amino acids. Deletions cut 5 bases from V and 1 base from J, with 11 bases between. CDR3 protein: CSALQGAQETQYF. The CDR3 DNA sequence: TGCAGTGCTTTGCAGGGTGCCCAAGAGACCCAGTACTTC.

V usage is TRBV7-9 and J usage is TRBJ1-2; 7 bases are a match to TRBD1. Trimming took 5 bases from V and 4 from J; bases not matched to a gene: 16. Germline-derived CDR1 and CDR2 are SEHNR and FQNEAQ (reference sequence). There are 17 residues in the CDR3. The CDR3 sequence: CASSPPQGTGAIYGYTF. CDR3 coding DNA: TGTGCCAGCAGCCCCCCCCAAGGCACAGGGGCGATCTATGGCTACACCTTC.

This clonotype was found a few times. The rearrangement uses TRBV20-1 and TRBJ2-1; 9 nucleotides line up with TRBD2. CDR3 length equals 14 residues. The V segment lost 4 bases and the J segment 7 bases; nucleotides outside the gene matches: 8. Germline CDR1 reads DFQATT; CDR2 reads SNEGSKA (reference sequence). CDR3 amino acids: CSATAGTSPNEQFF. The CDR3 coding sequence is TGCAGTGCTACCGCCGGGACTAGCCCAAATGAGCAGTTCTTC.

This rearrangement joins TRBV5-1 to TRBJ2-6, with D possibly being TRBD2 (6 bases). Germline V gene data show CDR1 as SGHRS and CDR2 as YFSETQ. The length of the CDR3 is 16 residues. The V end lost 4 bases, the J end lost 0 bases, and 11 bases lay between the germline ends. The CDR3 here is CASSPAGSSGANVLTF. In DNA form, the CDR3 reads TGCGCCAGCAGCCCGGCCGGGAGCTCTGGGGCCAACGTCCTGACTTTC. Full variable domain (rest looked up from reference TRBV5-1 and TRBJ2-6): KAGVTQTPRYLIKTRGQQVTLSCSPISGHRSVSWYQQTPGQGLQFLFEYFSETQRNKGNFPGRFSGRQFSNSRSEMNVSTLELGDSALYLCASSPAGSSGANVLTFGAGSRLTVL.

This clonotype occurred many times. The chain uses TRBV20-1 and TRBJ2-2; D call uncertain. This CDR3 has 15 amino acids. V dropped 3 bases and J dropped 0 bases, with 11 bases sitting between them. The germline CDR1 and CDR2 sequences are DFQATT and SNEGSKA (reference sequence). CDR3 sequence: CSASQFGANTGELFF. CDR3 coding DNA: TGCAGTGCTAGTCAGTTTGGGGCGAACACCGGGGAGCTGTTTTTT.

On this clonotype: Given a much more abundant clone one base away, this may be a read error. As DNA, the CDR3 is TGTGCCGCCAGCAGAGATACGGCAGCCAGCGAGCAGTACTTC. This codes for CAASRDTAASEQYF. This chain links TRBV15 with TRBJ2-7; D is ambiguous. Germline CDR1 LNHNV, CDR2 YYDKDF (reference sequence). The CDR3 has 14 amino acids.

This chain joins TRBV5-6 and TRBJ2-1; possible D gene TRBD1, 6 bases. The CDR3 contains 15 residues. In germline, CDR1 is SGHDT, CDR2 YYEEEE. With 0 bases removed from V and 4 bases from J, the gap between germline ends came to 11 bases. This chain's CDR3 is CASSLGRTAYNEQFF. The CDR3 DNA reads as TGTGCCAGCAGCTTGGGAAGGACAGCGTACAATGAGCAGTTCTTC.

As for this clonotype: A much larger clonotype is one base distant, so this may be a read error. This chain connects TRBV5-1 to TRBJ1-1; D might be TRBD1 (5 bases). Germline V CDR1 and CDR2: SGHRS, YFSETQ. The CDR3 extends over 14 amino acids. V gave up 3 bases and J gave up 0 bases, with 9 bases separating them. The CDR3 DNA is TGCGCCAGCAGCTCGGAGGGGATGAACACTGAAGCTTTCTTT. Translation gives CASSSEGMNTEAFF.

The chain is built from TRBV5-1 and TRBJ1-2; 9 bases agree with TRBD1. The CDR3 runs to 16 residues. The germline gives CDR1 SGHRS, CDR2 YFSETQ. Germline trimming cut 0 bases from V and 4 bases from J; bases unmatched to any gene: 7. The CDR3 DNA follows: TGCGCCAGCAGCTTGGCCGGGGGACAGGGTGCCTATGGCTACACCTTC. Its translation: CASSLAGGQGAYGYTF.

This clonotype has a handful of counts. The rearrangement joins TRBV3-1 to TRBJ1-2, with 7 nucleotides matching TRBD1. J was trimmed by 1 base and V by 4 bases; bases with no gene match: 6. CDR3 size: 15 residues. Per the germline V gene, CDR1 is LGHDT and CDR2 is YNNKEL (reference sequence). This CDR3 reads CASSLLGQNNYGYTF. For the CDR3, the DNA is TGTGCCAGCAGCCTACTGGGACAGAATAACTATGGCTACACCTTC. Based on the CDR3 plus reference TRBV3-1 and TRBJ1-2, the full variable domain is DTAVSQTPKYLVTQMGNDKSIKCEQNLGHDTMYWYKQDSKKFLKIMFSYNNKELIINETVPNRFSPKSPDKAHLNLHINSLELGDSAVYFCASSLLGQNNYGYTFGSGTRLTVV.

This clonotype occurred many times. The chain employs TRBV27 and TRBJ2-5, with D possibly being TRBD1 (6 bases). V gave up 5 bases and J gave up 2 bases, with 15 bases separating them. Germline V gene data show CDR1 as MNHEY and CDR2 as SMNVEV (reference sequence). CDR3 length equals 15 residues. Written as DNA, the CDR3 is TGTGCCAGCAGTACAGGGCGCGCTGGACAAGAGACCCAGTACTTC. Its protein is CASSTGRAGQETQYF.